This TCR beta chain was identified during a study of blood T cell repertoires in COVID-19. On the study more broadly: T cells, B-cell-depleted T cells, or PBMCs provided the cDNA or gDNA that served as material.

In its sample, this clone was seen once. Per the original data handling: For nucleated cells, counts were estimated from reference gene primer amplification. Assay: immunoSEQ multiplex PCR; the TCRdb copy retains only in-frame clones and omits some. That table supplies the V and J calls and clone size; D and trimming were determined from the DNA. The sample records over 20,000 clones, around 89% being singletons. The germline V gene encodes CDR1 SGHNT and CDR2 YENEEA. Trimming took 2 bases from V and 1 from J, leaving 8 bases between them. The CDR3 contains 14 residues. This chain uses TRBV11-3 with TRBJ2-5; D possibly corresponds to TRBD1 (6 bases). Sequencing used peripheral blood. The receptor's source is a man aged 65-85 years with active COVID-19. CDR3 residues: CASSLNRAQETQYF. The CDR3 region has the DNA TGTGCCAGCAGCTTAAACAGGGCCCAAGAGACCCAGTACTTC. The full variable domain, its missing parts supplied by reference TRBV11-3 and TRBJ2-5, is EAGVVQSPRYKIIEKKQPVAFWCNPISGHNTLYWYLQNLGQGPELLIRYENEEAVDDSQLPKDRFSAERLKGVDSTLKIQPAELGDSAVYLCASSLNRAQETQYFGPGTRLLVL.